The present TCR beta chain was sequenced within a study of T cells expressing NK-cell markers. TCRdb reworked the 5' RACE reads into one entry per CDR3 protein, no DNA. This sample's clone table lists 300,000 to 500,000 distinct CDR3 sequences. Germline lookup yields CDR1 MDHEN and CDR2 SYDVKM. The CDR3 has 15 amino acids. V is TRBV28 and J is TRBJ2-5; TCRdb names TRBD2, which stays unverified in the absence of DNA. The sample was blood T cells: a sorted CD56 or NKG2C T cell subset, CD4+ or CD8+ T cells, or bulk PBMC T cells (not recorded which). This clonotype was sampled from a woman between 50 and 59 years old in good health. This chain's CDR3 is CASSSTRPLGETQYF.